This is a list of T cell receptor beta chains from one sample in a study of Ad26.COV2.S vaccination and SARS-CoV-2 variants. TCRdb's copy holds only in-frame clones and misses some; the assay was immunoSEQ multiplex PCR. The sample includes about 350,000 clones, about 91% of them seen just once. The starting material was peripheral blood, obtained after recovery from COVID-19. These receptors were obtained from a human donor who had recovered from COVID-19. Both conserved end residues are part of each CDR3.

J	V	CDR3
TRBJ2-3	TRBV10-3	CAISEKWASGGAENTQYF
TRBJ2-7	TRBV6-5	CASSYSDGTTYEQYF
TRBJ2-5	TRBV11-2	CASRGLGTQYF
TRBJ2-1	TRBV3-1/TRBV3-2	CASSNRVRGGADEQFF
TRBJ1-6	TRBV6-6	CASSSGQEGSPLHF
TRBJ2-3	TRBV3-1/TRBV3-2	CASSPRGSDTQYF
TRBJ2-4	TRBV4-1	CASSQEPGTGAKNIQYF
TRBJ1-2	TRBV9	CASSPHGEGQYYGYTF
TRBJ1-2	TRBV4-2	CASSQAPDPAGGYTF
TRBJ2-6	TRBV19	CASGGFSGANVLTF
TRBJ2-7	TRBV6-5	CASSISGAYYEQYF
TRBJ1-4	TRBV3-1/TRBV3-2	CASSQERGGDLGSEKLFF
TRBJ2-7	TRBV7-9	CASSLDHSGGLLEQYF
TRBJ1-2	TRBV29-1	CSVEEIGREDYGYTF
TRBJ1-1	TRBV7-2	CASSQEMNTEAFF
TRBJ2-1	TRBV15	CATRGTPRRRSSYNEQFF
TRBJ2-5	TRBV6-5	CASLTSGGEETQYF
TRBJ1-5	TRBV12-5	CASGPGLLIEPQHF
TRBJ2-1	TRBV29-1	CSVEFRGGPLNEQFF
TRBJ2-3	TRBV7-6	CASSLGGQGRSDTQYF
TRBJ1-1	TRBV10-3	CAISVKENTEAFF
TRBJ1-1	TRBV21-1	CASSKNRMNTEAFF